The 24 T cell receptor beta chains below come from one sample, sequenced in a study of OX40 agonist ivuxolimab in advanced cancers. Some clones are missing from TCRdb's copy, which holds only in-frame ones; the method was immunoSEQ multiplex PCR. The repertoire consists of around 70,000 clones, with around nine tenths occurring once and the leading ten covering more than 7.5%. The input for sequencing was CD4+ or CD8+ T cells sorted from blood, taken in a trial of the OX40 agonist ivuxolimab. All receptors derive from an adult with an advanced solid tumor such as melanoma, head and neck, liver or kidney cancer.

The gene calls are TRBV6-1 and TRBJ1-2, with 10 bases that match TRBD1. V shed 0 bases and J 8 bases; nucleotides not matched to a gene: 6. The length of the CDR3 is 15 residues. Germline V CDR1 and CDR2: MNHNS, SASEGT. CDR3 amino acids: CASSEAGGTGDGYTF. CDR3 DNA sequence: TGTGCCAGCAGTGAAGCGGGCGGGACAGGGGACGGCTACACCTTC.

V is TRBV11-3 and J is TRBJ2-1; D not resolved. Between the trimmed V and J ends, which lost 5 bases and 6 bases, there was a span of 14 bases. This CDR3 spans 14 amino acids. CDR1 is SGHNT and CDR2 is YENEEA in the germline V gene. In DNA, the CDR3 is TGTGCCAGCAGCCATCCTTTGGCTGGCAATGAGCAGTTCTTC. Translating gives CASSHPLAGNEQFF. Looking up the rest from reference TRBV11-3 and TRBJ2-1 gives the full variable domain: EAGVVQSPRYKIIEKKQPVAFWCNPISGHNTLYWYLQNLGQGPELLIRYENEEAVDDSQLPKDRFSAERLKGVDSTLKIQPAELGDSAVYLCASSHPLAGNEQFFGPGTRLTVL.

This clone was counted a single time. This chain joins TRBV12-5 and TRBJ1-2; a possible D gene is TRBD1 (6 bases). Germline loops: CDR1 LGHNT, CDR2 FRNRAP. The CDR3 runs 13 residues. Trimming removed 6 bases from V and 4 bases from J, with 12 bases in between. CDR3 in DNA: TGTGCTAGTGGACTACGGGGGCCCTATGGCTACACCTTC. Its translation: CASGLRGPYGYTF.

The chain combines TRBV9 with TRBJ1-1; no reliable D call. Germline CDR1 SGDLS, CDR2 YYNGEE. This CDR3 has 13 amino acids. V shed 0 bases and J shed 1 base, with 4 bases lying between them. Here the CDR3 DNA reads TGTGCCAGCAGCGTAGGACCGAACACTGAAGCTTTCTTT. It specifies CASSVGPNTEAFF.

The chain combines TRBV9 with TRBJ2-5; TRBD2 matches 8 bases. V shed 5 bases, J shed 2 bases, and the junction held 11 bases outside the gene matches. CDR1 is SGDLS and CDR2 is YYNGEE in the germline V gene. CDR3 length: 16 residues. This CDR3 is CASSASGGGYQETQYF. In nucleotides, the CDR3 is TGTGCCAGCAGTGCGTCTGGCGGGGGGTATCAAGAGACCCAGTACTTC.

The rearrangement uses TRBV5-4 and TRBJ2-7, with D unclear. This CDR3 spans 13 amino acids. CDR1 and CDR2 (germline): SGHNT, YYREEE (reference sequence). Between the trimmed V and J ends, which lost 4 bases and 3 bases, there was a span of 11 bases. The CDR3 protein is CASSREAVYEQYF. CDR3 bases: TGTGCCAGCAGCCGCGAGGCAGTCTACGAGCAGTACTTC. Together with reference TRBV5-4 and TRBJ2-7, the CDR3 gives the full variable domain: ETGVTQSPTHLIKTRGQQVTLRCSSQSGHNTVSWYQQALGQGPQFIFQYYREEENGRGNFPPRFSGLQFPNYSSELNVNALELDDSALYLCASSREAVYEQYFGPGTRLTVT.

The CDR3 DNA sequence: TGTGCCAGCAGTGAATGGAGCGGGGGGGCCAATGAGCAGTTCTTC. As protein: CASSEWSGGANEQFF. The chain uses TRBV6-1 and TRBJ2-1; TRBD2 aligns across 10 bases. CDR1 and CDR2 from the germline V gene are MNHNS and SASEGT. There are 15 residues in the CDR3. Unmatched junction bases numbered 4, after V lost 2 bases and J lost 6 bases.

The chain recombines TRBV19 with TRBJ2-7, with 9 bases matching TRBD2. The CDR3 is 15 amino acids. Germline values: CDR1 LNHDA, CDR2 SQIVND (reference sequence). J was trimmed by 3 bases and V by 3 bases; bases with no gene match: 6. The CDR3 nucleotides are TGTGCCAGTAGTATCCAAGCGGGGGGACACTACGAGCAGTACTTC. Encoded protein: CASSIQAGGHYEQYF.

This clone has only a few counts. The V gene is TRBV6-1, the J gene TRBJ1-1, with D tentatively TRBD1 (5 bases). Germline CDR1 is MNHNS and CDR2 is SASEGT. The CDR3 is 12 amino acids. Trimming pared 6 bases from V and 0 bases from J, leaving 5 bases between. The CDR3 nucleotides read TGTGCCAGCAGAGGGGTGAACACTGAAGCTTTCTTT. Protein sequence: CASRGVNTEAFF.

The chain recombines TRBV12-2 with TRBJ2-5; TRBD2, as called in the table, went unchecked against the DNA. TRBV12-2 is a pseudogene locus. The CDR3 has 17 residues. This CDR3 is CASRSNPRTSVKETQYF. CDR3 bases: TGTGCAAGTCGCTCGAACCCTAGGACTAGCGTGAAAGAGACCCAGTACTTC.

The rearrangement joins TRBV7-2 to TRBJ1-1, with D hard to call. The CDR3 contains 16 residues. The V end was cut by 6 bases, the J end by 2 bases, with 19 bases between. Germline CDR1 is SGHTA and CDR2 is FQGNSA. The CDR3 DNA sequence: TGTGCCAGCAGGAGCCCCTGGCAGATTGCTAACACTGAAGCTTTCTTT. Translated, it gives CASRSPWQIANTEAFF.

The CDR3 coding sequence is TGTGCCAGCAGCCACAAAGGACTAGCGGGGGACTACGAGCAGTACTTC. Translated, it gives CASSHKGLAGDYEQYF. J is TRBJ2-7 and V is TRBV5-8; the match to TRBD2 covers 13 bases. V lost 4 bases, J lost 3 bases, and 7 bases stayed unmatched. CDR1 and CDR2 (germline): SGHTS, YDEGEE. The CDR3 sequence is 16 residues long.

The chain couples TRBV13 to TRBJ2-5; D gene uncertain. The V gene lost 5 bases and the J gene lost 1 base, with 8 bases spanning the gap. From germline, CDR1 is PRHDT and CDR2 FYEKMQ (reference sequence). CDR3 length: 13 residues. The CDR3 nucleotides read TGTGCCAGCAGCCCGAAACCCCAAGAGACCCAGTACTTC. This sequence encodes CASSPKPQETQYF.

CDR3 sequence (DNA): TGTGCCAGCAGCTGGGGCCCGACGAGCACAGATACGCAGTATTTT. It translates to CASSWGPTSTDTQYF. This chain uses TRBV11-2 with TRBJ2-3, with D perhaps matching TRBD1 (5 bases). CDR3 size: 15 residues. The V gene lost 4 bases and the J gene lost 0 bases, with 11 bases spanning the gap. The germline gives CDR1 SGHAT, CDR2 FQNNGV. Variable domain in full (rest from reference TRBV11-2 and TRBJ2-3): EAGVAQSPRYKIIEKRQSVAFWCNPISGHATLYWYQQILGQGPKLLIQFQNNGVVDDSQLPKDRFSAERLKGVDSTLKIQPAKLEDSAVYLCASSWGPTSTDTQYFGPGTRLTVL.

The chain has TRBV4-1 and TRBJ2-7; D not resolved. V was pared by 4 bases and J by 4 bases, with 8 bases between. CDR3 length: 12 residues. Germline V CDR1 and CDR2: MGHRA, YSYEKL. The CDR3 DNA reads TGCGCCAGCAGCCCAAACGCATACGAGCAGTACTTC. Translating it yields CASSPNAYEQYF.

The rearrangement joins TRBV29-1 to TRBJ2-7; D not resolved. Germline values: CDR1 SQVTM, CDR2 ANQGSEA. V was cut by 4 bases and J by 0 bases, with 10 bases left in between. This CDR3 region has 13 residues. CDR3 in amino acids: CSVVTSSSYEQYF. The CDR3 DNA is TGCAGCGTTGTCACGTCGAGCTCCTACGAGCAGTACTTC.

A few counts support this clone. The chain uses TRBV23-1 and TRBJ1-5, with D perhaps matching TRBD1 (6 bases). TRBV23-1 is annotated as an ORF whose role is uncertain. Trimming cost V 7 bases and J 2 bases, with 12 bases left between them. CDR3 length: 14 amino acids. The CDR3 loop reads CASTRQACNQPQHF. CDR3 nucleotide sequence: TGCGCCAGCACCCGACAGGCTTGCAATCAGCCCCAGCATTTT.

This clone is a singleton in its sample. The rearrangement links TRBV9 to TRBJ2-7; D ambiguous. The CDR3 is made up of 15 amino acids. Deletions cut 0 bases from V and 1 base from J, with 11 bases between. Germline lookup yields CDR1 SGDLS and CDR2 YYNGEE. The CDR3 DNA sequence: TGTGCCAGCAGCGTAGACGAAAGCCCATCCTACGAGCAGTACTTC. Protein sequence: CASSVDESPSYEQYF.

The J gene is TRBJ1-6, the V gene TRBV19; D is uncertain. The ends were cut back, 6 bases at V and 0 bases at J, with 15 bases in the middle. CDR1 LNHDA and CDR2 SQIVND come from the germline V gene (reference sequence). The CDR3 extends over 17 amino acids. CDR3 nucleotides: TGTGCCAGTAGCCTCGGGTGGGAAAGCTCCTATAATTCACCCCTCCACTTT. Its translation is CASSLGWESSYNSPLHF. Complete variable domain (other parts from reference TRBV19 and TRBJ1-6): DGGITQSPKYLFRKEGQNVTLSCEQNLNHDAMYWYRQDPGQGLRLIYYSQIVNDFQKGDIAEGYSVSREKKESFPLTVTSAQKNPTAFYLCASSLGWESSYNSPLHFGNGTRLTVT.

CDR3 loop: CASSGVAPNTGELFF. In DNA, the CDR3 is TGTGCCAGCAGCGGCGTGGCCCCGAACACCGGGGAGCTGTTTTTT. The chain joins TRBV5-4 to TRBJ2-2; no definite D call. CDR1 SGHNT and CDR2 YYREEE come from the germline V gene (reference sequence). The CDR3 extends over 15 amino acids. Trimming took off 4 bases at V and 0 bases at J, with 10 bases between the two ends.

The chain is built from TRBV5-1 and TRBJ2-7, with D perhaps matching TRBD1 (5 bases). The ends were cut back, 0 bases at V and 4 bases at J, with 8 bases in the middle. The CDR3 has 13 amino acids. Germline CDR1 and CDR2: SGHRS and YFSETQ. The DNA of the CDR3 is TGCGCCAGCAGCTTGGGGACACTGTACGAGCAGTACTTC. It codes for CASSLGTLYEQYF.

The gene calls are TRBV2 and TRBJ1-5; D is perhaps TRBD1 (6 bases). The CDR3 contains 15 residues. Germline CDR1 reads SNHLY; CDR2 reads FYNNEI. The V gene lost 2 bases and the J gene lost 9 bases, with 17 bases spanning the gap. Here the CDR3 DNA reads TGTGCCAGCAGTGAACGACAGGAGGGCCGACGGCCCCAGCATTTT. Amino acids: CASSERQEGRRPQHF.

The gene calls are TRBV6-5 and TRBJ1-1; 7 nucleotides agree with TRBD1. V shed 5 bases, J shed 5 bases, and the junction held 11 bases outside the gene matches. The CDR3 has 15 amino acids. Per the germline V gene, CDR1 is MNHEY and CDR2 is SVGAGI. The DNA for the CDR3 is TGTGCCAGCAGTAACCGGGACAGAGTTAAAACTGAAGCTTTCTTT. Protein sequence: CASSNRDRVKTEAFF.

This clone came up a few times. This sequence joins TRBV6-5 and TRBJ1-1, with unresolved D. CDR1 is MNHEY and CDR2 is SVGAGI in the germline V gene. V was trimmed by 0 bases and J by 0 bases, leaving 5 bases between them. The CDR3 length is 14 residues. The CDR3 region has the DNA TGTGCCAGCAGTTACTCCGGGATGAACACTGAAGCTTTCTTT. Its protein is CASSYSGMNTEAFF.